The clone carrying this T cell receptor beta chain showed up many times. Its antigen is not identified. This entry comes from a study of early T cells in non-severe SARS-CoV-2 infection. On the study more broadly: From unsorted whole blood, bulk RNA was sequenced, and the chains remained unpaired.

Study-wide findings and caveats: Database matching using VDJdb favored anti-spike CD8 responses, with private and CD4 specificities left missing.

CDR1 is MNHEY and CDR2 is SVGAGI in the germline V gene. The CDR3 is 16 amino acids. Trimming removed 5 bases at V and 3 bases at J, with 20 bases between. In the library, individual cDNA molecules carried attached unique molecular identifiers. One entry per CDR3 protein results from TCRdb running MiXCR on the 5' RACE reads. The profile shows about 69,000 distinct CDR3 sequences, approximately 4.5% of them singletons. The sequencing used whole blood, collected at baseline. The chain joins TRBV6-5 to TRBJ2-7; tentative D call: TRBD1 (6 bases). This receptor was identified in an adult who was a healthcare worker with PCR-confirmed SARS-CoV-2 infection or an uninfected control (not recorded which). The donor label of this sample is uncertain. The CDR3 nucleotides are TGTGCCAGCAGTATATCCGGGACATACGGAATCTACGAGCAGTACTTC. It is translated as CASSISGTYGIYEQYF.